The 8 T cell receptor beta chains listed next were all sequenced from one sample in a study of healthy donors' naive CD4 and CD8 T cells. TCR libraries were built from 500 to 600 ng of total RNA by linear amplification. TCRdb independently ran MiXCR on the reads; one entry per CDR3 protein. The data contain roughly 200,000 distinct CDR3 sequences, around 74% of them singletons. Sequenced material: naive CD4+ and CD8+ T cells sorted from blood, pooled from several donors. All receptors derive from a pool of human donors in good health; the sample pools cells from several healthy donors.

V and J are TRBV18 and TRBJ1-1; D uncertain. Germline CDR1 reads KGHSH; CDR2 reads LQKENI. V lost 0 bases to trimming and J lost 5 bases, with 16 bases between them. The length of the CDR3 is 16 residues. CDR3 in DNA: TGTGCCAGCTCACCACCGGCCCGGGGTCGTCGAACTGAAGCTTTCTTT. Translated: CASSPPARGRRTEAFF.

The chain employs TRBV12-3 or TRBV12-4 and TRBJ1-5; possibly TRBD1 for D (6 bases). The V gene lost 6 bases and the J gene lost 9 bases, with 18 bases spanning the gap. CDR3 size: 14 residues. The CDR3 sequence is CASRSFPQQGPQHF. The DNA of the CDR3 is TGTGCCAGCAGGTCTTTCCCGCAACAGGGGCCCCAGCATTTT.

The rearrangement joins TRBV13 to TRBJ2-7, with D perhaps matching TRBD1 or TRBD2 (6 bases each). Trimming took 1 base from V and 6 from J, leaving 16 bases between them. The CDR3 is 15 residues long. Germline V gene sequence: CDR1 PRHDT, CDR2 FYEKMQ (reference sequence). For the CDR3, the DNA is TGTGCCAGCAGCTTAGAGGGGGGAAATAGTTTCGAGCAGTACTTC. Its translation: CASSLEGGNSFEQYF.

The genes are TRBV29-1 and TRBJ2-3; D call uncertain. The length of the CDR3 is 14 residues. The V and J ends lost 7 bases and 0 bases respectively, with 14 bases between them. Germline V gene lookup returns CDR1 SQVTM and CDR2 ANQGSEA. The CDR3 region has the DNA TGCAGCGCCGGACGGGCGCTTAGCACAGATACGCAGTATTTT. Translation gives CSAGRALSTDTQYF.

This chain connects TRBV4-3 to TRBJ1-1, with 7 bases matching TRBD1. The V gene end was trimmed by 0 bases and the J gene end by 0 bases; junction bases not matched to a gene: 10. CDR1 LGHNA and CDR2 YSLEER come from the germline V gene. This CDR3 region has 18 residues. The CDR3 nucleotides read TGCGCCAGCAGCCAAGAAGTCGGAGGGGGCTACATGAACACTGAAGCTTTCTTT. Protein product: CASSQEVGGGYMNTEAFF.

The chain joins TRBV7-9 to TRBJ1-6, with D possibly being TRBD1 (6 bases). CDR3 length: 17 amino acids. Germline-derived CDR1 and CDR2 are SEHNR and FQNEAQ (reference sequence). Trimming left V 4 bases short and J 1 base short, with 14 bases between. Here the CDR3 DNA reads TGTGCCAGCAGCTCTGACCCAGGGGTTTCCTATAATTCACCCCTCCACTTT. This gives the protein CASSSDPGVSYNSPLHF. Supplemented by reference TRBV7-9 and TRBJ1-6, the full variable domain reads DTGVSQNPRHKITKRGQNVTFRCDPISEHNRLYWYRQTLGQGPEFLTYFQNEAQLEKSRLLSDRFSAERPKGSFSTLEIQRTEQGDSAMYLCASSSDPGVSYNSPLHFGNGTRLTVT.

The table lists this clonotype with a few counts. The gene calls are TRBV6-5 and TRBJ1-1, with 10 positions matching TRBD1. After removal of 5 bases from V and 5 bases from J, the junction contained 5 bases not matched to a gene. Germline V lookup: CDR1 MNHEY, CDR2 SVGAGI. The CDR3 sequence is 14 residues long. The CDR3 nucleotides read TGTGCCAGCAGTGGGGACAGGGGAGCGACTGAAGCTTTCTTT. Its protein product is CASSGDRGATEAFF.

This clonotype has just a few counts. Here the CDR3 omits its conserved ending phenylalanine or tryptophan, so a read error is the likely source. The chain links TRBV29-1 to TRBJ1-5; D call uncertain. CDR3 length equals 12 residues. The V and J ends lost 0 bases and 7 bases respectively, with 7 bases between them. The germline CDR1 and CDR2 sequences are SQVTM and ANQGSEA. The CDR3 region is CSVEEGGQPQHL. CDR3 bases: TGCAGCGTTGAAGAGGGTGGCCAGCCCCAGCATCTT.